These 22 T cell receptor beta chains came from one sample sequenced in a study of T-cell reconstitution after alpha-beta-depleted transplantation in children. Preparing the TCRbeta library involved the use of unique molecular identifiers. TCRdb ran MiXCR on the PCR reads and lists one entry per CDR3 protein. The sample has around 440,000 distinct CDR3 sequences; around 15% are singletons. This specimen consisted of PBMCs, mostly from graft donor cells, obtained 360 days after TCRalphabeta/CD19-depleted stem cell transplant. The receptors come from a boy under three years old who had a stem cell transplant for Wiskott-Aldrich syndrome, so the T cells may come from the graft donor.

This clonotype showed up just a few times. The rearrangement joins TRBV6-2 or TRBV6-3 to TRBJ2-1, with D perhaps given as TRBD1 or TRBD2 (5 bases each). CDR1 MNHEY and CDR2 SVGEGT come from the germline V gene. The CDR3 runs to 14 residues. The V and J ends lost 6 bases and 5 bases respectively, with 14 bases between them. CDR3 nucleotides: TGTGCCAGCAGGATAGACGGGACCAACAATGAGCAGTTCTTC. Translated: CASRIDGTNNEQFF.

This clonotype was detected only a few times. The DNA of the CDR3 is TGTGCCAGCAGCTTTGCAGGGGGCCAAGAGACCCAGTACTTC. As protein: CASSFAGGQETQYF. The V and J genes are TRBV13 and TRBJ2-5, with 7 positions matching TRBD1. The CDR3 totals 14 residues. The germline gives CDR1 PRHDT, CDR2 FYEKMQ (reference sequence). The junction had 2 bases not matched to a gene; V was cut back by 3 bases and J by 1 base. Full variable domain (missing parts from reference TRBV13 and TRBJ2-5): AAGVIQSPRHLIKEKRETATLKCYPIPRHDTVYWYQQGPGQDPQFLISFYEKMQSDKGSIPDRFSAQQFSDYHSELNMSSLELGDSALYFCASSFAGGQETQYFGPGTRLLVL.

The chain uses TRBV7-9 and TRBJ1-2, with D unresolved. V lost 2 bases and J lost 7, with 8 bases in between. Germline V lookup: CDR1 SEHNR, CDR2 FQNEAQ (reference sequence). The CDR3 loop spans 12 amino acids. DNA of the CDR3: TGTGCCAGCAGCTTAACCCCCGGTGGCTACACCTTC. Amino acids: CASSLTPGGYTF.

This clonotype was picked up a small number of times. This rearrangement joins TRBV7-9 to TRBJ2-1; weak D call: TRBD2 (5 bases). The CDR3 runs 13 residues. V gave up 6 bases and J gave up 7 bases, with 13 bases separating them. Germline CDR1 is SEHNR and CDR2 is FQNEAQ (reference sequence). This chain's CDR3 is CASRNRKRNEQFF. The CDR3 DNA reads TGTGCCAGCAGGAATCGAAAGCGGAATGAGCAGTTCTTC.

In this sample, this clonotype turned up a few times. This chain connects TRBV29-1 to TRBJ2-3, with TRBD2 identical over 8 bases. The V and J ends lost 3 bases and 1 base, in that order; junction bases with no gene match: 0. This CDR3 region has 13 residues. CDR1 and CDR2 (germline): SQVTM, ANQGSEA. The CDR3 loop reads CSVEGLGTDTQYF. The CDR3 DNA reads as TGCAGCGTTGAGGGACTAGGCACAGATACGCAGTATTTT.

V and J are TRBV4-2 and TRBJ2-7; the D call may be TRBD1 or TRBD2 (5 bases each). From germline, CDR1 is LGHNA and CDR2 YNFKEQ. The CDR3 contains 15 residues. Trimming took 1 base from V and 5 from J, leaving 15 bases between them. This chain's CDR3 is CASSQGGGQGDEQYF. In nucleotides, the CDR3 is TGTGCCAGCAGCCAAGGAGGCGGGCAGGGTGACGAGCAGTACTTC.

The count of this clonotype is one. The J gene is TRBJ2-7, the V gene TRBV24-1; TRBD2 matches at 8 bases. This CDR3 comprises 15 residues. Unmatched junction bases numbered 6, after V lost 4 bases and J lost 2 bases. CDR1 and CDR2 (germline): KGHDR, SFDVKD. This CDR3 is CATSEGERETYEQYF. CDR3 sequence (DNA): TGTGCCACCAGTGAGGGCGAGCGGGAGACCTACGAGCAGTACTTC.

J is TRBJ2-5 and V is TRBV2; 10 bases match TRBD1. Germline trimming cut 7 bases from V and 3 bases from J; bases unmatched to any gene: 8. CDR1 is SNHLY, CDR2 FYNNEI, per germline. The CDR3 totals 15 residues. In nucleotides, the CDR3 is TGTGCCAGCAAGAAGTGGGACAGGGGAGAAGAGACCCAGTACTTC. Translated: CASKKWDRGEETQYF.

This clonotype was seen only a few times. V gene TRBV10-2 combines with J gene TRBJ1-2, with D uncertain. Germline loops: CDR1 WSHSY, CDR2 SAAADI. The CDR3 is made up of 12 amino acids. Trimming stripped 4 bases from V and 8 bases from J, with 11 bases between. The CDR3 is CASSVGEEGYTF. The CDR3 DNA follows: TGCGCCAGCAGTGTCGGGGAGGAAGGCTACACCTTC.

The chain has TRBV5-1 and TRBJ2-5; 8 bases fit TRBD2. Germline V gene lookup returns CDR1 SGHRS and CDR2 YFSETQ. Germline trimming cut 4 bases from V and 5 bases from J; bases unmatched to any gene: 13. This CDR3 spans 16 amino acids. The CDR3 here is CASSIPGGDFWETQYF. The CDR3 DNA is TGCGCCAGCAGCATACCCGGGGGGGACTTCTGGGAGACCCAGTACTTC.

The chain joins TRBV29-1 to TRBJ2-7; 9 nucleotides align to TRBD2. This CDR3 is 14 amino acids long. Germline CDR1 SQVTM, CDR2 ANQGSEA. J gave up 0 bases and V 7 bases, and 7 bases lay outside the gene matches. The CDR3 nucleotides read TGCAGCGCCATTAGCGGGGGCCTCTCCTACGAGCAGTACTTC. Translated: CSAISGGLSYEQYF.

This clonotype occurred a few times. The V gene is TRBV21-1, the J gene TRBJ2-7; the D call of TRBD1 is as the table states it, not checked on the DNA. TRBV21-1 is tagged as a pseudogene. CDR3 length: 16 amino acids. CDR3 sequence: CASSKPGNSERYEQYF. The CDR3 DNA sequence: TGTGCCAGCAGCAAACCAGGGAATAGCGAGCGCTACGAGCAGTACTTC.

The chain is built from TRBV6-6 and TRBJ1-3; 7 nucleotides line up with TRBD1. The V gene end was trimmed by 11 bases and the J gene end by 3 bases; junction bases not matched to a gene: 7. Germline CDR1 and CDR2: MNHNY and SVGAGI (reference sequence). This CDR3 has 13 amino acids. The CDR3 DNA sequence: TGTGCCCACGAACAGGGGAGTGGAAACACCATATATTTT. Protein sequence: CAHEQGSGNTIYF.

This chain links TRBV20-1 with TRBJ2-3; 7 nucleotides agree with TRBD1. Germline V gives CDR1 DFQATT, CDR2 SNEGSKA (reference sequence). The CDR3 contains 13 residues. After removal of 4 bases from V and 6 bases from J, the junction contained 7 bases not matched to a gene. The CDR3, as DNA: TGCAGTGCTATTACGACAGGGACGGATACGCAGTATTTT. As protein: CSAITTGTDTQYF.

This clonotype was seen a few times. This rearrangement joins TRBV6-1 to TRBJ2-1; 8 bases fit TRBD2. V was pared by 7 bases and J by 5 bases, with 13 bases of the junction left unmatched. This CDR3 comprises 16 residues. Germline V gene data show CDR1 as MNHNS and CDR2 as SASEGT. CDR3 amino acids: CASKQKLADIHNEQFF. The CDR3 coding sequence is TGTGCCAGCAAACAAAAACTAGCGGACATCCACAATGAGCAGTTCTTC.

V usage is TRBV2 and J usage is TRBJ2-7; 11 bases fit TRBD1. With 5 bases clipped from V and 5 bases from J, the junction kept 8 bases outside the gene matches. CDR1 and CDR2 from the germline V gene are SNHLY and FYNNEI. The CDR3 is 15 residues long. The CDR3 region is CASSKDRGLSDEQYF. The CDR3 DNA follows: TGTGCCAGCAGTAAGGACAGGGGGCTATCTGACGAGCAGTACTTC.

The rearrangement joins TRBV29-1 to TRBJ2-3; D is unclear. In germline, CDR1 is SQVTM, CDR2 ANQGSEA. The CDR3 totals 13 residues. Trimming pared 7 bases from V and 0 bases from J, leaving 11 bases between. The CDR3 here is CSAPLLSTDTQYF. In nucleotides, the CDR3 is TGCAGCGCCCCTCTGCTAAGCACAGATACGCAGTATTTT.

This clonotype was observed at least ten times. This sequence joins TRBV7-2 and TRBJ1-2, with D hard to call. V lost 4 bases and J lost 4, with 7 bases in between. Germline V gene sequence: CDR1 SGHTA, CDR2 FQGNSA. This CDR3 spans 12 amino acids. The DNA for the CDR3 is TGTGCCAGCAGCTATGACGGCTATGGCTACACCTTC. Protein sequence: CASSYDGYGYTF.

In this sample, this clonotype turned up once. The chain carries TRBV5-6 and TRBJ2-5, with 9 nucleotides matching TRBD2. CDR3 size: 16 residues. J gave up 1 base and V 0 bases, and 4 bases lay outside the gene matches. The germline gives CDR1 SGHDT, CDR2 YYEEEE. CDR3 amino acids: CASSLGLAASQETQYF. The CDR3 DNA reads as TGTGCCAGCAGCTTGGGACTAGCGGCAAGCCAAGAGACCCAGTACTTC.

J is TRBJ2-5 and V is TRBV11-2; the D is unclear. The CDR3 loop spans 15 amino acids. Trimming stripped 5 bases from V and 1 base from J, with 14 bases between. Looked up from germline, CDR1 is SGHAT and CDR2 is FQNNGV. CDR3: CASSIGTSLQETQYF. CDR3 bases: TGTGCCAGCAGCATAGGTACCAGTCTCCAAGAGACCCAGTACTTC.

This clonotype was detected only a few times. This rearrangement joins TRBV29-1 to TRBJ2-7, with TRBD2 matching 15 bases. J lost 6 bases, V lost 7 bases, and 4 bases had no gene match. Germline-derived CDR1 and CDR2 are SQVTM and ANQGSEA. The CDR3 totals 13 residues. The CDR3 loop reads CSAGTSGRSEQYF. CDR3 DNA: TGCAGCGCTGGGACTAGCGGGAGGAGCGAGCAGTACTTC.

This clonotype has ten or more counts. This chain links TRBV10-3 with TRBJ2-5; D uncertain. The CDR3 extends over 13 amino acids. V was clipped by 4 bases and J by 0 bases, with 6 bases between them. Germline V CDR1 and CDR2: ENHRY, SYGVKD. The CDR3 here is CAISVGNQETQYF. The CDR3 coding sequence is TGTGCCATCAGTGTGGGGAACCAAGAGACCCAGTACTTC.